This record looks at one T cell receptor beta chain sequence and its context. This sample was taken from a study of blood T cell repertoires in COVID-19. Whole-study context: The cDNA or gDNA used as material had been derived from T cells, B-cell-depleted T cells, or PBMCs.

This CDR3 has 15 amino acids. Germline values: CDR1 SGHVS, CDR2 FQNEAQ. Trimming shortened V by 1 base and J by 6 bases, and 13 bases separated the two germline ends. Methods used by the authors: Estimation of nucleated cell counts relied on the amplification of reference gene primers. Clones were read by immunoSEQ multiplex PCR, and TCRdb kept only the in-frame ones, dropping some. V, J and clone size reflect that table, while D and trimming were determined from the DNA. The sample lists about 250,000 clones, roughly nine tenths seen once, with around 4.6% in the top ten. Sequencing was carried out using peripheral blood. This TCR derives from a woman aged 40 to 55 who had recovered from COVID-19. The V and J genes are TRBV7-8 and TRBJ2-1, with D tentatively TRBD2 (6 bases). The CDR3 DNA reads as TGTGCCAGCAGCTTAGGAAGACTAGGTATCAATGAGCAGTTCTTC. Its protein product is CASSLGRLGINEQFF. The variable domain in full, with the rest retrieved from reference TRBV7-8 and TRBJ2-1, is GAGVSQSPRYKVAKRGQDVALRCDPISGHVSLFWYQQALGQGPEFLTYFQNEAQLDKSGLPSDRFFAERPEGSVSTLKIQRTQQEDSAVYLCASSLGRLGINEQFFGPGTRLTVL.